What follows are 29 T cell receptor beta chains derived from one specimen sequenced in a study of control samples from healthy donors and cancer patients. Some clones are missing from TCRdb's copy, which holds only in-frame ones; the method was immunoSEQ multiplex PCR. This table holds 55,000 to 80,000 clones, over 85% found once. The sample taken for sequencing was PBMCs. These receptors came from a man aged 55 to 70 with colorectal cancer.

The rearrangement joins TRBV19 to TRBJ1-1; D is undetermined. V lost 1 base and J lost 0, with 6 bases in between. The V gene's germline CDR1 is LNHDA and CDR2 SQIVND (reference sequence). This CDR3 is 14 amino acids long. CDR3 sequence (DNA): TGTGCCAGTAGTATAGCACGAGTGAACACTGAAGCTTTCTTT. This encodes CASSIARVNTEAFF.

The chain employs TRBV21-1 and TRBJ2-2; the table's D call TRBD2 went unverified against the DNA. TRBV21-1 is shown as a pseudogene. The CDR3 is 20 amino acids. The CDR3 region has the DNA TGTGCCAGCAGCAAAGGGGTCTGGCGGGGGGGCCCGAGATCGACCGGGGAGCTGTTTTTT. The encoded protein is CASSKGVWRGGPRSTGELFF.

The chain is built from TRBV7-9 and TRBJ2-3; the D call may be TRBD1 or TRBD2 (6 bases each). Trimming removed 0 bases at V and 4 bases at J, with 17 bases between. Germline V CDR1 and CDR2: SEHNR, FQNEAQ (reference sequence). This CDR3 has 17 amino acids. CDR3 DNA: TGTGCCAGCAGCTTAGCGGGGGGCTTCTCAGGGGCAGATACGCAGTATTTT. It specifies CASSLAGGFSGADTQYF. Drawing the rest from reference TRBV7-9 and TRBJ2-3, the complete variable domain is DTGVSQNPRHKITKRGQNVTFRCDPISEHNRLYWYRQTLGQGPEFLTYFQNEAQLEKSRLLSDRFSAERPKGSFSTLEIQRTEQGDSAMYLCASSLAGGFSGADTQYFGPGTRLTVL.

This chain joins TRBV28 and TRBJ1-3, with unresolved D. V was pared by 7 bases and J by 0 bases, with 13 bases between. Per the germline V gene, CDR1 is MDHEN and CDR2 is SYDVKM. The CDR3 spans 15 residues. The CDR3 nucleotides read TGTGCCAGCAATACACACGGACGCTCTGGAAACACCATATATTTT. It yields the protein CASNTHGRSGNTIYF.

In DNA form, the CDR3 reads TGTGCCGCCGGACAGGGGTACGAGCAGTACTTC. Encoded protein: CAAGQGYEQYF. The V call is TRBV24-1, the J call TRBJ2-7; 9 positions agree with TRBD1. Per germline, CDR1 KGHDR and CDR2 SFDVKD. V trimming: 12 bases; J trimming: 4 bases; junction bases outside the gene matches: 3. The CDR3 has 11 amino acids.

This rearrangement joins TRBV30 to TRBJ1-1; D gene unclear. The CDR3 spans 13 residues. V lost 0 bases and J 8 bases, leaving 13 bases between the germline ends. Germline CDR1 is GTSNPN and CDR2 is SVGIG (reference sequence). The CDR3 spells CAWSVGWAGEAFF. The DNA for the CDR3 is TGTGCCTGGAGTGTGGGGTGGGCAGGCGAAGCTTTCTTT. The full variable domain, its missing parts supplied by reference TRBV30 and TRBJ1-1, is SQTIHQWPATLVQPVGSPLSLECTVEGTSNPNLYWYRQAAGRGLQLLFYSVGIGQISSEVPQNLSASRPQDRQFILSSKKLLLSDSGFYLCAWSVGWAGEAFFGQGTRLTVV.

By frequency in the sample, this clone is medium-sized (0.01 to 0.1%). V gene TRBV28 combines with J gene TRBJ1-6; 7 bases match TRBD1. The V gene end was trimmed by 3 bases and the J gene end by 10 bases; junction bases not matched to a gene: 6. The CDR3 runs 14 residues. Germline CDR1 is MDHEN and CDR2 is SYDVKM. The DNA for the CDR3 is TGTGCCAGCAGTTTCAGTACAGGGGTATCACCCCTCCACTTT. It translates to CASSFSTGVSPLHF.

This sequence joins TRBV4-1 and TRBJ2-1, with 10 positions matching TRBD2. CDR3 length: 17 residues. CDR1 and CDR2 from the germline V gene are MGHRA and YSYEKL. V lost 1 base, J lost 5 bases, and 8 bases stayed unmatched. This chain's CDR3 is CASSQVGAGGLNNEQFF. CDR3 bases: TGCGCCAGCAGCCAAGTCGGAGCGGGGGGGCTGAACAATGAGCAGTTCTTC.

The chain couples TRBV2 to TRBJ1-2; 7 bases fit TRBD1. This CDR3 comprises 14 residues. The trim removed 8 bases at V and 2 bases at J, leaving 8 bases unmatched. Germline lookup yields CDR1 SNHLY and CDR2 FYNNEI. Here the CDR3 reads CASGGQLTNYGYTF. The CDR3 bases are TGTGCCAGCGGGGGACAGTTGACCAACTATGGCTACACCTTC.

The V gene is TRBV28, the J gene TRBJ2-6, with TRBD2 as a possible D gene (6 bases). Trimming stripped 3 bases from V and 3 bases from J, with 12 bases between. Germline CDR1 is MDHEN and CDR2 is SYDVKM. CDR3 length: 16 residues. The CDR3 region is CASSFLRRGGANVLTF. CDR3 sequence (DNA): TGTGCCAGCAGTTTCCTCCGGAGGGGTGGGGCCAACGTCCTGACTTTC.

This sequence joins TRBV30 and TRBJ1-6, with 7 bases identical to TRBD1. Germline V CDR1 and CDR2: GTSNPN, SVGIG (reference sequence). After removal of 1 base from V and 10 bases from J, the junction contained 13 bases not matched to a gene. This CDR3 contains 16 residues. The CDR3 sequence is CAWSAGTDPNRSPLHF. DNA for the CDR3: TGTGCCTGGAGTGCCGGGACAGACCCAAATAGGTCACCCCTCCACTTT.

This chain links TRBV5-1 with TRBJ2-3, with TRBD2 as a possible D gene (7 bases). This CDR3 region has 15 residues. The V end was cut by 1 base, the J end by 3 bases, with 12 bases between. From germline, CDR1 is SGHRS and CDR2 YFSETQ. The CDR3 here is CASSLRGAGTDTQYF. DNA for the CDR3: TGCGCCAGCAGCTTGCGGGGGGCTGGGACAGATACGCAGTATTTT.

The rearrangement links TRBV6-5 to TRBJ1-5; no definite D call. Germline V lookup: CDR1 MNHEY, CDR2 SVGAGI. V lost 5 bases and J lost 5, with 10 bases in between. This CDR3 region has 13 residues. CDR3 nucleotides: TGTGCCAGCAGTCGCCCCTCTTATCAGCCCCAGCATTTT. It is translated as CASSRPSYQPQHF.

The gene calls are TRBV7-3 and TRBJ2-1, with D tentatively TRBD2 (6 bases). Germline lookup yields CDR1 SGHTA and CDR2 FQGTGA. With 4 bases removed from V and 7 bases from J, the gap between germline ends came to 23 bases. This CDR3 spans 17 amino acids. CDR3 nucleotides: TGTGCCAGCAGCTCATGGGGCGGGGCGGCGGGTTTAAATGAGCAGTTCTTC. Its protein is CASSSWGGAAGLNEQFF.

The chain uses TRBV5-6 and TRBJ2-7, with 8 bases lining up with TRBD2. The CDR3 runs to 15 residues. From germline, CDR1 is SGHDT and CDR2 YYEEEE. The trim removed 0 bases at V and 3 bases at J, leaving 5 bases unmatched. This CDR3 is CASSLVTSGSYEQYF. CDR3 bases: TGTGCCAGCAGCTTGGTAACTAGCGGAAGCTACGAGCAGTACTTC.

V is TRBV3-1 (or the pseudogene TRBV3-2) and J is TRBJ2-2; D is possibly TRBD1 (5 bases). Per the germline V gene, CDR1 is LGHDT and CDR2 is YNNKEL (reference sequence). The CDR3 loop spans 15 amino acids. V lost 0 bases, J lost 6 bases, and 11 bases lay in between. CDR3 nucleotides: TGTGCCAGCAGCCAAGACAGGGCGATCGCCGGGGAGCTGTTTTTT. Protein product: CASSQDRAIAGELFF.

The CDR3 region has the DNA TGCGCCAGCAGTGGAGTCCGACGAGATAGTTACGAGCAGTACTTC. Protein product: CASSGVRRDSYEQYF. The V and J genes are TRBV10-2 and TRBJ2-7; no clear D gene. Trimming took 4 bases from V and 4 from J, leaving 17 bases between them. The germline CDR1 and CDR2 sequences are WSHSY and SAAADI. This CDR3 has 15 residues.

The chain joins TRBV5-6 to TRBJ2-7, with D perhaps TRBD2 (5 bases). Trimming took 3 bases from V and 0 from J, leaving 13 bases between them. The germline V gene has CDR1 SGHDT and CDR2 YYEEEE. CDR3 length: 15 amino acids. The DNA of the CDR3 is TGTGCCAGCAGCTATTTAGGGAGAACCTCCTACGAGCAGTACTTC. It is translated as CASSYLGRTSYEQYF.

The genes are TRBV19 and TRBJ1-2, with unresolved D. CDR3 size: 13 residues. Germline loops: CDR1 LNHDA, CDR2 SQIVND (reference sequence). The V and J ends lost 8 bases and 7 bases respectively, with 17 bases between them. The CDR3 loop reads CASPAAGGRGYTF. The CDR3 DNA sequence: TGTGCCAGTCCCGCGGCAGGTGGTCGTGGCTACACCTTC.

J is TRBJ2-7 and V is TRBV5-1, with no clear D. The CDR3 extends over 15 amino acids. Trimming took 1 base from V and 3 from J, leaving 14 bases between them. CDR1 SGHRS and CDR2 YFSETQ come from the germline V gene. The CDR3 loop is CASSLSAGINYEQYF. For the CDR3, the DNA is TGCGCCAGCAGCTTGTCGGCAGGTATAAACTACGAGCAGTACTTC.

The rearrangement joins TRBV7-3 to TRBJ1-2; no clear D. This CDR3 has 15 residues. Trimming cost V 1 base and J 1 base, with 10 bases left between them. Germline V gene data show CDR1 as SGHTA and CDR2 as FQGTGA. This chain's CDR3 is CASSLSSLNNYGYTF. The CDR3 DNA sequence: TGTGCCAGCAGCTTAAGTTCCCTTAATAACTATGGCTACACCTTC.

The CDR3 loop reads CASSFVDRGYEQYF. CDR3 nucleotide sequence: TGCGCCAGCAGCTTTGTGGACAGGGGATACGAGCAGTACTTC. The V gene is TRBV5-1, the J gene TRBJ2-7; 9 bases match TRBD1. The junction had 4 bases not matched to a gene; V was cut back by 2 bases and J by 4 bases. CDR3 length: 14 amino acids. Germline CDR1 reads SGHRS; CDR2 reads YFSETQ. Together with reference TRBV5-1 and TRBJ2-7, the CDR3 gives the full variable domain: KAGVTQTPRYLIKTRGQQVTLSCSPISGHRSVSWYQQTPGQGLQFLFEYFSETQRNKGNFPGRFSGRQFSNSRSEMNVSTLELGDSALYLCASSFVDRGYEQYFGPGTRLTVT.

CDR3 nucleotide sequence: TGTGCCAGCACCGGGAACTATGGCTACACCTTC. Amino acids: CASTGNYGYTF. The gene calls are TRBV28 and TRBJ1-2; no clear D. The CDR3 has 11 amino acids. The V gene lost 7 bases and the J gene lost 2 bases, with 5 bases spanning the gap. The germline V gene encodes CDR1 MDHEN and CDR2 SYDVKM.

The chain carries TRBV12-3 or TRBV12-4 and TRBJ1-6; no clear D. The CDR3 runs to 12 residues. V lost 4 bases and J 10 bases, leaving 8 bases between the germline ends. CDR3 DNA sequence: TGTGCCAGCAGTTCAGCGGGATCACCCCTCCACTTT. It translates to CASSSAGSPLHF.

The chain has TRBV6-5 and TRBJ2-5; TRBD1 matches at 7 bases. The CDR3 has 15 amino acids. Unmatched junction bases numbered 5, after V lost 0 bases and J lost 4 bases. Germline assignment: CDR1 MNHEY and CDR2 SVGAGI. CDR3 sequence reads: CASSYSGQLTETQYF. CDR3 nucleotide sequence: TGTGCCAGCAGTTACTCGGGACAGTTGACAGAGACCCAGTACTTC.

The CDR3 reads CASSGSRVRETQYF. Written as DNA, the CDR3 is TGTGCCAGCAGTGGATCCAGGGTCCGGGAGACCCAGTACTTC. The J gene is TRBJ2-5, the V gene TRBV6-6, with a possible D match to TRBD1 (5 bases). The CDR3 covers 14 residues. Per the germline V gene, CDR1 is MNHNY and CDR2 is SVGAGI (reference sequence). V lost 5 bases to trimming and J lost 5 bases, with 15 bases between them.

The rearrangement links TRBV5-5 to TRBJ2-6; TRBD2 aligns across 13 bases. CDR1 SGHKS and CDR2 YYEKEE come from the germline V gene (reference sequence). CDR3 length: 20 residues. Losses at the gene ends were 2 bases for V and 0 bases for J; bases not matched to a gene: 8. The CDR3: CASSLLAGGVHPSGANVLTF. The CDR3 DNA reads as TGTGCCAGCAGCTTACTAGCGGGGGGGGTACACCCCTCTGGGGCCAACGTCCTGACTTTC.

The rearrangement links TRBV9 to TRBJ1-1; D remains unclear. V lost 6 bases and J 3 bases, leaving 15 bases between the germline ends. The CDR3 is made up of 14 amino acids. The germline V gene has CDR1 SGDLS and CDR2 YYNGEE. The CDR3 is CASTPGLADTEAFF. CDR3 bases: TGTGCCAGCACCCCCGGCCTTGCGGACACTGAAGCTTTCTTT.

The chain is built from TRBV28 and TRBJ2-3; D is uncertain. Germline V gene lookup returns CDR1 MDHEN and CDR2 SYDVKM. With 8 bases removed from V and 6 bases from J, the gap between germline ends came to 9 bases. There are 11 residues in the CDR3. CDR3: CASRRMDTQYF. The CDR3 DNA reads TGTGCCAGCCGACGGATGGATACGCAGTATTTT.